Listed here are 11 T cell receptor beta chains from one sample, sequenced in a study of blood T cells in healthy people across ages. Alongside a J-beta primer mix, a sample-barcoded 5' primer served in a second PCR lasting about 7 to 11 cycles. TCRdb re-derived calls from the 5' RACE reads in MiXCR, one entry per CDR3 protein. The table has 650,000 to 1,000,000 distinct CDR3 sequences, more than 35% seen once. The specimen sequenced was blood. Every receptor here comes from a man at least 80 years old in good health.

The chain combines TRBV19 with TRBJ2-3; 7 bases align to TRBD1. Trimming cost V 4 bases and J 5 bases; bases outside gene matches: 6. The CDR3 is 14 amino acids. Per the germline V gene, CDR1 is LNHDA and CDR2 is SQIVND (reference sequence). The CDR3 DNA reads as TGTGCCAGTAGTAGCGGACAGGCCGTAGATACGCAGTATTTT. Protein: CASSSGQAVDTQYF.

The chain has TRBV20-1 and TRBJ2-7, with D perhaps TRBD1 (5 bases). The CDR3 is made up of 12 amino acids. Trimming removed 5 bases at V and 2 bases at J, with 10 bases between. Germline V CDR1 and CDR2: DFQATT, SNEGSKA (reference sequence). The CDR3 DNA follows: TGCAGTGCTCGGACATACACCTACGAGCAGTACTTC. It yields the protein CSARTYTYEQYF.

The sample holds many counts of this clonotype. This chain connects TRBV4-3 to TRBJ2-7, with a weak D call TRBD1 (5 bases). V shed 1 base and J shed 1 base, with 8 bases lying between them. The V gene's germline CDR1 is LGHNA and CDR2 YSLEER. The CDR3 extends over 14 amino acids. The CDR3 reads CASSQADSSYEQYF. As DNA, the CDR3 is TGCGCCAGCAGCCAAGCCGACAGTTCCTACGAGCAGTACTTC.

This clonotype was counted ten times or more. CDR3 sequence reads: CASSSSGGIQHEQFF. The CDR3 coding sequence is TGTGCCAGCAGCTCTAGCGGAGGGATTCAGCATGAGCAGTTCTTC. The rearrangement joins TRBV7-2 to TRBJ2-1, with 7 bases identical to TRBD2. The CDR3 is made up of 15 amino acids. Germline CDR1 SGHTA, CDR2 FQGNSA. J gave up 8 bases and V 4 bases, and 11 bases lay outside the gene matches.

The genes are TRBV4-3 and TRBJ2-1, with 9 positions matching TRBD2. The CDR3 extends over 18 amino acids. Looked up from germline, CDR1 is LGHNA and CDR2 is YSLEER. The ends lost 0 bases at V and 6 bases at J; junction bases unmatched: 12. CDR3: CASSQDFASGISTNEQFF. The CDR3 region has the DNA TGCGCCAGCAGCCAAGATTTTGCTAGCGGGATTTCGACCAATGAGCAGTTCTTC.

The gene calls are TRBV24-1 and TRBJ1-5, with unresolved D. Trimming cost V 3 bases and J 5 bases, with 10 bases left between them. CDR3 length: 14 amino acids. CDR1 and CDR2 (germline): KGHDR, SFDVKD. The CDR3 loop reads CATSDALNYQPQHF. CDR3 sequence (DNA): TGTGCCACCAGTGATGCCTTGAATTATCAGCCCCAGCATTTT.

This clonotype was counted only a few times. The CDR3 bases are TGTGCCAGCAGCCCAAGGACTGTTTTGTTCTTC. This gives the protein CASSPRTVLFF. V gene TRBV7-2 combines with J gene TRBJ2-1; D might be TRBD2 (5 bases). The germline V gene has CDR1 SGHTA and CDR2 FQGNSA. The CDR3 is 11 residues long. V gave up 5 bases and J gave up 15 bases, with 14 bases separating them. The full variable domain, with the rest looked up from reference TRBV7-2 and TRBJ2-1, is GAGVSQSPSNKVTEKGKDVELRCDPISGHTALYWYRQSLGQGLEFLIYFQGNSAPDKSGLPSDRFSAERTGGSVSTLTIQRTQQEDSAVYLCASSPRTVLFFGPGTRLTVL.

The chain links TRBV5-6 to TRBJ2-7, with D maybe TRBD2 (6 bases). The CDR3 length is 14 residues. With 3 bases removed from V and 6 bases from J, the gap between germline ends came to 16 bases. The germline gives CDR1 SGHDT, CDR2 YYEEEE. DNA for the CDR3: TGTGCCAGCAGCTGGGGGACTGGGGCTGGCGAGCAGTACTTC. This encodes CASSWGTGAGEQYF.

The chain couples TRBV12-3 or TRBV12-4 to TRBJ2-6; perhaps TRBD1 as D (6 bases). The CDR3 is made up of 18 amino acids. V dropped 2 bases and J dropped 0 bases, with 14 bases sitting between them. CDR3 in DNA: TGTGCCAGCAGTTTAAAATCAGGGACACACTCTGGGGCCAACGTCCTGACTTTC. Protein sequence: CASSLKSGTHSGANVLTF.

This clonotype has a handful of counts. The CDR3 here is CASSESTGIRGNIQYF. In DNA form, the CDR3 reads TGTGCCAGCAGTGAGTCGACAGGGATAAGAGGAAACATTCAGTACTTC. The V call is TRBV25-1, the J call TRBJ2-4, with 7 bases fitting TRBD1. This CDR3 spans 16 amino acids. Trimming took 3 bases from V and 6 from J; bases not matched to a gene: 11. The germline V gene encodes CDR1 MGHDK and CDR2 SYGVNS.

The rearrangement links TRBV18 to TRBJ2-1; 9 bases map to TRBD2. V trimming: 0 bases; J trimming: 4 bases; junction bases outside the gene matches: 10. The length of the CDR3 is 18 residues. CDR1 and CDR2 (germline): KGHSH, LQKENI. Here the CDR3 reads CASSPPFSGRVEYNEQFF. CDR3 sequence (DNA): TGTGCCAGCTCACCACCGTTTAGCGGGAGAGTAGAGTACAATGAGCAGTTCTTC.